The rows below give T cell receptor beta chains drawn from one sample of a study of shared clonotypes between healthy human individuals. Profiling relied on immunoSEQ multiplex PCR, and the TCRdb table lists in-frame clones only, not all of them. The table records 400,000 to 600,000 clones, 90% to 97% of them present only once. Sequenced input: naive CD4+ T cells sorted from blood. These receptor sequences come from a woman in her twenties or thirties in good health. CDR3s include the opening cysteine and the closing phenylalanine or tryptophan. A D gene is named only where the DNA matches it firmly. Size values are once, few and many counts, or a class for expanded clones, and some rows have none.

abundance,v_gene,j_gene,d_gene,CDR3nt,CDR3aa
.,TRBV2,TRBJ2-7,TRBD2,TGTGCCAGCACCAAGTCAGCGGGAGTTAACGAGCAGTACTTC,CASTKSAGVNEQYF
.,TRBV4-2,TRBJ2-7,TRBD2,TGTGCCAGCAGCCAGGCTACTAGCGGGAGAGCCTACGAGCAGTACTTC,CASSQATSGRAYEQYF
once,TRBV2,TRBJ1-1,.,TGTGCCAGCACCGAGGGACATCAGTACACTGAAGCTTTCTTT,CASTEGHQYTEAFF
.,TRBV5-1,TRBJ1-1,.,TGCGCCAGCAGCCGGGGGACGGTTCCTATGAACACTGAAGCTTTCTTT,CASSRGTVPMNTEAFF
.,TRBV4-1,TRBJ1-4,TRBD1,TGCGCCAGCAGCCTCGTCTGGACAGGCAATGAAAAACTGTTTTTT,CASSLVWTGNEKLFF
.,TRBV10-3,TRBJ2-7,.,TGTGCCATCAGTGAGACGCTCGGGGGCGTGAGCTCCTACGAGCAGTACTTC,CAISETLGGVSSYEQYF
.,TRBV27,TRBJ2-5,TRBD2,TGTGCCAGCAGAGGACTAGCGGGAGCAGAGACCCAGTACTTC,CASRGLAGAETQYF
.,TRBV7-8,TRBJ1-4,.,TGTGCCAGCAGCCGACTTTGGCTAACTAATGAAAAACTGTTTTTT,CASSRLWLTNEKLFF
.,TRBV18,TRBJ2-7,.,TGTGCCAGCTCACCACCCCCAGGGGACCACGAGCAGTACTTC,CASSPPPGDHEQYF
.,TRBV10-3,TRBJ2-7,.,TGTGCCATCAGTGTTGGGGGCTACGAGCAGTACTTC,CAISVGGYEQYF
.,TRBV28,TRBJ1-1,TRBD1,TGTGCCAGCAGCTACAGGGGGAGGACTGAAGCTTTCTTT,CASSYRGRTEAFF
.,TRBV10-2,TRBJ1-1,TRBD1,TGCGCCAGCAGGAACGGACAGGTGACTGAAGCTTTCTTT,CASRNGQVTEAFF
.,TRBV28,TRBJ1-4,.,TGTGCCAGCAGGTCAGCCTTGGGGGCAACTAATGAAAAACTGTTTTTT,CASRSALGATNEKLFF
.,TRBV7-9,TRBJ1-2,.,TGTGCCAGCAGCTCCCCGGACAGTTATGGCTACACCTTC,CASSSPDSYGYTF
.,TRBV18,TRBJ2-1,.,TGTGCCAGCTCCCTAAACCCCAGCGGTGAGCAGTTCTTC,CASSLNPSGEQFF